A selection of T cell receptor beta chains follows, all from one sample in a study of T cell responses to AZD1222 COVID-19 vaccine. The method was immunoSEQ multiplex PCR; TCRdb's version includes in-frame clones alone and lacks a portion of them. Of approximately 75,000 clones in the sample, about nine tenths were seen once. The starting material was peripheral blood, obtained 28 days after the second AZD1222 dose. These receptors were collected from an adult who received the AZD1222 COVID-19 vaccine. The CDR3 runs from the conserved cysteine through the conserved F or W. D genes are given only for firm matches. Not all rows give a size; the values are once, few, many and, for expanded clones, a class.

TRBV6-5	once	TRBJ1-1	TRBD1	CASSNLGTANTEAFF	TGTGCCAGCAGCAACTTGGGGACAGCAAACACTGAAGCTTTCTTT
TRBV18	.	TRBJ2-3	.	CASITGTRTDTQYF	TGTGCCAGCATAACCGGGACCCGCACAGATACGCAGTATTTT
TRBV30	.	TRBJ2-7	.	CAWSEGNEQYF	TGTGCCTGGAGTGAGGGGAACGAGCAGTACTTC
TRBV7-8	.	TRBJ1-1	.	CASSRSTVNTEAFF	TGTGCCAGCAGCCGTTCTACCGTGAACACTGAAGCTTTCTTT
TRBV5-1	once	TRBJ1-1	.	CASSRGTAGEAFF	TGCGCCAGCAGCAGAGGGACGGCCGGTGAAGCTTTCTTT
TRBV12-5	.	TRBJ1-1	.	CASGGEGATEAFF	TGTGCTAGTGGTGGAGAGGGAGCCACTGAAGCTTTCTTT
TRBV5-4	.	TRBJ2-3	TRBD2	CASSHLTSLYTQYF	TGTGCCAGCAGCCACCTGACTAGCCTCTATACGCAGTATTTT
TRBV9	.	TRBJ1-1	.	CASSKPGVRTEAFF	TGTGCCAGCTCCAAGCCGGGGGTTCGCACTGAAGCTTTCTTT
TRBV11-2	.	TRBJ1-2	.	CASSLGLNYGYTF	TGTGCCAGCAGCTTAGGCCTTAACTATGGCTACACCTTC
TRBV5-4	.	TRBJ2-1	.	CASSLTGFEGNEQFF	TGTGCCAGCAGCTTGACAGGATTTGAGGGGAATGAGCAGTTCTTC
TRBV11-2	.	TRBJ2-6	.	CASSFGFSGANVLTF	TGTGCCAGCAGCTTCGGTTTCTCTGGGGCCAACGTCCTGACTTTC
TRBV19	.	TRBJ2-1	.	CASSMPHNEQFF	TGTGCCAGTAGTATGCCCCACAATGAGCAGTTCTTC
TRBV27	.	TRBJ2-1	.	CASPPPTYNEQFF	TGTGCCAGTCCTCCTCCTACCTACAATGAGCAGTTCTTC
TRBV7-3	.	TRBJ2-3	TRBD2	CASSLTTIAGSDTQYF	TGTGCCAGCAGCTTAACTACGATAGCGGGATCAGATACGCAGTATTTT
TRBV15	.	TRBJ1-2	.	CATSRDRGAGGYTF	TGTGCCACCAGCAGAGATCGGGGGGCTGGTGGCTACACCTTC
TRBV28	.	TRBJ2-7	.	CASNSLLGSSYEQYF	TGTGCCAGCAACTCCCTCTTGGGGTCGAGTTACGAGCAGTACTTC
TRBV6-5	.	TRBJ1-4	.	CASSLTGGEKLFF	TGTGCCAGCAGTTTGACAGGAGGTGAAAAACTGTTTTTT
TRBV5-5	.	TRBJ1-2	TRBD1	CASSLQGAYYGYTF	TGTGCCAGCAGCTTACAGGGGGCCTACTATGGCTACACCTTC
TRBV19	.	TRBJ2-6	.	CASSITGSSGANVLTF	TGTGCCAGTAGTATCACCGGGAGCTCTGGGGCCAACGTCCTGACTTTC
TRBV2	.	TRBJ1-1	.	CASSPGWGVDTEAFF	TGTGCCAGCAGCCCCGGTTGGGGGGTAGACACTGAAGCTTTCTTT
TRBV2	.	TRBJ1-1	TRBD1	CASSGGGERLNTEAFF	TGTGCCAGCAGTGGAGGGGGCGAGAGGTTGAACACTGAAGCTTTCTTT
TRBV6-5	.	TRBJ1-6	.	CASILQDNSPLHF	TGTGCCAGCATCTTACAGGATAATTCACCCCTCCACTTT
TRBV5-1	.	TRBJ1-2	.	CASTTGQPVGYGYTF	TGCGCCAGCACCACCGGACAGCCTGTAGGTTATGGCTACACCTTC
TRBV7-9	few	TRBJ2-5	TRBD2	CASSLRGGRETQYF	TGTGCCAGCAGCTTGCGGGGGGGCCGGGAGACCCAGTACTTC
TRBV19	.	TRBJ2-1	TRBD1	CAATGEGTGTYNEQFF	TGTGCCGCTACAGGGGAAGGGACAGGGACGTACAATGAGCAGTTCTTC
TRBV19	.	TRBJ1-6	.	CASSSGSANSPLHF	TGTGCCAGTAGTTCCGGGTCGGCTAATTCACCCCTCCACTTT
TRBV10-2	.	TRBJ1-1	.	CASIGPGYTEAFF	TGCGCCAGCATCGGACCAGGGTACACTGAAGCTTTCTTT
TRBV7-8	.	TRBJ2-7	.	CASSSPLGGAPNIVAQYF	TGTGCCAGCAGCTCCCCCTTAGGGGGGGCTCCAAATATAGTTGCGCAGTACTTC
TRBV14	.	TRBJ2-7	.	CASADGGVGTPGEQYF	TGTGCCAGCGCGGATGGAGGGGTTGGTACTCCGGGGGAGCAGTACTTC
TRBV5-6	once	TRBJ1-5	.	CASSGGGGASNQPQHF	TGTGCCAGCAGCGGCGGGGGAGGGGCGAGCAATCAGCCCCAGCATTTT